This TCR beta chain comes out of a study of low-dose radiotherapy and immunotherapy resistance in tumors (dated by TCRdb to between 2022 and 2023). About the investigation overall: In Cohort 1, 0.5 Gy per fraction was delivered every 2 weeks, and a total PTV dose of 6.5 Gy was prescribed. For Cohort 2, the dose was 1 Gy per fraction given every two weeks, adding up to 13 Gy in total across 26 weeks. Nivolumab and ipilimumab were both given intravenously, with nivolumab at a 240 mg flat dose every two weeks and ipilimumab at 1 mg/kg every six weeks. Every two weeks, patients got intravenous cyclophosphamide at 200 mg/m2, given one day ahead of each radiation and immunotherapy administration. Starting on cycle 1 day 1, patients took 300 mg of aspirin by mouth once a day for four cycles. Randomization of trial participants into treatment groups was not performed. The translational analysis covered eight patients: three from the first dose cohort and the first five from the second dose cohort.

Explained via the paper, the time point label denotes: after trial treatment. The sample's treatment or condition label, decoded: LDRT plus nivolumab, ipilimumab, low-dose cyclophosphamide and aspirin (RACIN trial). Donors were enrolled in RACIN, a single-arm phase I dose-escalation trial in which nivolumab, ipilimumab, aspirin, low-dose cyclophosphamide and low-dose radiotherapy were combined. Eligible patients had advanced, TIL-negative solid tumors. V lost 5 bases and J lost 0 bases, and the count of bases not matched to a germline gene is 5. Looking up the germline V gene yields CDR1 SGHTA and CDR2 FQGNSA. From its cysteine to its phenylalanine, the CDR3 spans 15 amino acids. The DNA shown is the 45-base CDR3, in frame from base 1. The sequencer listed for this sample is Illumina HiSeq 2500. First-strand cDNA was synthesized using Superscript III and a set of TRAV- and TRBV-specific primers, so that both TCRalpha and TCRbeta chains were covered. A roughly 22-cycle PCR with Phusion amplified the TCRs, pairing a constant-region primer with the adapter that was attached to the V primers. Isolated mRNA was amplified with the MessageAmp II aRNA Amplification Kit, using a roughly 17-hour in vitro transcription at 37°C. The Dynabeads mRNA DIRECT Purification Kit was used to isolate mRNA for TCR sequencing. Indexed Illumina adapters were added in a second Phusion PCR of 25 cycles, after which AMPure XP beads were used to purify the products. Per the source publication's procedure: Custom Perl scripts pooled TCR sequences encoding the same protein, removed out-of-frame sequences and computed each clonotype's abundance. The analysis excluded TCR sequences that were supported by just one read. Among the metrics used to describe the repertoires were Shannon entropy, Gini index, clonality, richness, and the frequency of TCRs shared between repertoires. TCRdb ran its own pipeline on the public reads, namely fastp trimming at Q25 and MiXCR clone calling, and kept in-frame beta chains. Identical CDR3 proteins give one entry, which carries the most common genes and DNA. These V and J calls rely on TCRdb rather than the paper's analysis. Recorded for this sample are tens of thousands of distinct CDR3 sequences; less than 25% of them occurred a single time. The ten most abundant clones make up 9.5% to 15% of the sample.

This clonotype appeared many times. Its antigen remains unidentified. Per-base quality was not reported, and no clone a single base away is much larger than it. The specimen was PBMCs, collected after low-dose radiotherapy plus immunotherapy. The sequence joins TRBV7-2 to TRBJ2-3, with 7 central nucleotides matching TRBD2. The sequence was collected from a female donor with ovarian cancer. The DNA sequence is TGTGCCAGCAGCGGCACTAGCGTAAGCACAGATACGCAGTATTTT. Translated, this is CASSGTSVSTDTQYF.